This entry concerns a single TCR beta chain. A second about 6 to 11 cycle PCR used barcoded and J-beta primers. TCRdb re-derived calls from the 5' RACE reads in MiXCR, one entry per CDR3 protein. The table lists about 1,500,000 distinct CDR3 sequences, roughly 45% of them singletons. This CDR3 comprises 15 residues. Germline loops: CDR1 ENHRY, CDR2 SYGVKD. V was clipped by 6 bases and J by 1 base, with 13 bases between them. Total RNA extracted from each sample amounted to at least 5 micrograms. This specimen comes from a study of blood T cells in healthy people across ages. Sequences were obtained from blood. The TCR was taken from a woman aged 18-29 years in good health. The chain combines TRBV10-3 with TRBJ1-5; D is perhaps TRBD1 (5 bases). CDR3 region: CAIRNSDSSNQPQHF. The CDR3, as DNA: TGTGCCATCAGAAACTCCGACAGCAGCAATCAGCCCCAGCATTTT.